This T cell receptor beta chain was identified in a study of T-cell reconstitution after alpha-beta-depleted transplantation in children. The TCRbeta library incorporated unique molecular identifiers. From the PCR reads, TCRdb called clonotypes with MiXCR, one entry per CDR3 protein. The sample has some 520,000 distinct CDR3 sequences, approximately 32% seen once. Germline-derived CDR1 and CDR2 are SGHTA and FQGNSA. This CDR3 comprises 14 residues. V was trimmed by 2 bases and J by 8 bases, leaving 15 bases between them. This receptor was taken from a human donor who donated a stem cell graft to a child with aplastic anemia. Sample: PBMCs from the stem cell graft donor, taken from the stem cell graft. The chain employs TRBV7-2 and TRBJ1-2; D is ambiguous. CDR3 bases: TGTGCCAGCAGCTTAAGACGCGAGGGTCAAGGCTACACCTTC. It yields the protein CASSLRREGQGYTF.